The 29 T cell receptor beta chains listed next were all sequenced from one sample in a study of blood T cell repertoires in COVID-19. Clones were read by immunoSEQ multiplex PCR, and TCRdb kept only the in-frame ones, dropping some. The data show 300,000 or so clones, over 85% seen once. The specimen was PBMCs or T cells enriched from blood (not recorded which). The receptors were gathered from a woman between 45 and 60 years old who had been exposed to COVID-19.

The V and J genes are TRBV2 and TRBJ2-1; the match to TRBD2 covers 7 bases. CDR3 size: 15 residues. Losses at the gene ends were 6 bases for V and 5 bases for J; bases not matched to a gene: 10. Per germline, CDR1 SNHLY and CDR2 FYNNEI. The CDR3: CASRVQQGGNNEQFF. The CDR3 DNA sequence: TGTGCCAGCAGGGTGCAGCAGGGAGGGAACAATGAGCAGTTCTTC.

This chain uses TRBV24-1 with TRBJ2-5; 7 positions match TRBD1. Germline CDR1 KGHDR, CDR2 SFDVKD. With V trimmed by 2 bases and J by 5 bases, 7 bases remained unmatched. CDR3 length equals 15 residues. The CDR3 spells CATSDSDRQVETQYF. CDR3 in DNA: TGTGCCACCAGTGATTCGGACAGGCAGGTGGAGACCCAGTACTTC.

The chain has TRBV18 and TRBJ1-5; 7 bases agree with TRBD1. Germline V gene sequence: CDR1 KGHSH, CDR2 LQKENI. The CDR3 extends over 17 amino acids. V shed 3 bases, J shed 0 bases, and the junction held 8 bases outside the gene matches. The CDR3 DNA sequence: TGTGCCAGCTCACCTCCAGGGGGGCGCGGTAGCAATCAGCCCCAGCATTTT. This codes for CASSPPGGRGSNQPQHF. The whole variable domain, filled in from reference TRBV18 and TRBJ1-5, reads NAGVMQNPRHLVRRRGQEARLRCSPMKGHSHVYWYRQLPEEGLKFMVYLQKENIIDESGMPKERFSAEFPKEGPSILRIQQVVRGDSAAYFCASSPPGGRGSNQPQHFGDGTRLSIL.

J is TRBJ1-5 and V is TRBV6-5; D might be TRBD1 (5 bases). V shed 4 bases and J shed 6 bases, with 16 bases lying between them. Germline-derived CDR1 and CDR2 are MNHEY and SVGAGI. The CDR3 consists of 15 residues. The CDR3 loop is CASSSTRGFTQPQHF. The CDR3 DNA follows: TGTGCCAGCAGTTCGACTCGGGGGTTCACTCAGCCCCAGCATTTT.

This chain joins TRBV30 and TRBJ1-5; 10 nucleotides align to TRBD1. CDR1 is GTSNPN, CDR2 SVGIG, per germline (reference sequence). This CDR3 spans 16 amino acids. With 0 bases clipped from V and 11 bases from J, the junction kept 13 bases outside the gene matches. The CDR3 loop is CAWSVQGQGTGGTQHF. In DNA form, the CDR3 reads TGTGCCTGGAGTGTCCAGGGACAGGGGACTGGGGGGACCCAGCATTTT.

J is TRBJ1-2 and V is TRBV2; TRBD1 agrees at 10 bases. The germline V gene encodes CDR1 SNHLY and CDR2 FYNNEI. The CDR3 is 14 amino acids. Germline trimming cut 7 bases from V and 8 bases from J; bases unmatched to any gene: 10. The CDR3 DNA reads as TGTGCCAGCAAGACAGGGGGCGCAGAGGGGGGCTACACCTTC. Its protein is CASKTGGAEGGYTF. Based on the CDR3 plus reference TRBV2 and TRBJ1-2, the full variable domain is EPEVTQTPSHQVTQMGQEVILRCVPISNHLYFYWYRQILGQKVEFLVSFYNNEISEKSEIFDDQFSVERPDGSNFTLKIRSTKLEDSAMYFCASKTGGAEGGYTFGSGTRLTVV.

The chain joins TRBV7-2 to TRBJ1-2, with TRBD1 as a possible D gene (5 bases). CDR1 is SGHTA and CDR2 is FQGNSA in the germline V gene. Between the trimmed V and J ends, which lost 1 base and 0 bases, there was a span of 15 bases. This CDR3 has 17 residues. DNA for the CDR3: TGTGCCAGCAGCTTAGGAATTGGCAGGGCCACTAACTATGGCTACACCTTC. Residues: CASSLGIGRATNYGYTF.

The chain is built from TRBV2 and TRBJ2-1, with 7 bases matching TRBD1. CDR1 and CDR2 (germline): SNHLY, FYNNEI. The CDR3 is 15 amino acids. The ends lost 7 bases at V and 6 bases at J; junction bases unmatched: 12. CDR3 DNA sequence: TGTGCCAGCACTAGGGGACAGTCGAACGCCAATGAGCAGTTCTTC. As protein: CASTRGQSNANEQFF. The full variable domain, in which reference TRBV2 and TRBJ2-1 provide the parts outside the CDR3, is EPEVTQTPSHQVTQMGQEVILRCVPISNHLYFYWYRQILGQKVEFLVSFYNNEISEKSEIFDDQFSVERPDGSNFTLKIRSTKLEDSAMYFCASTRGQSNANEQFFGPGTRLTVL.

The sample holds one count of this clone. This chain uses TRBV19 with TRBJ2-7; D remains ambiguous. This CDR3 contains 13 residues. V gave up 0 bases and J gave up 2 bases, with 5 bases separating them. Germline V gene data show CDR1 as LNHDA and CDR2 as SQIVND (reference sequence). The CDR3 nucleotides are TGTGCCAGTAGTATAGATTTAACCTACGAGCAGTACTTC. It encodes CASSIDLTYEQYF.

Judged by abundance, this clone is medium-sized. J is TRBJ2-1 and V is TRBV5-8; possible D gene TRBD2, 5 bases. V shed 10 bases and J shed 0 bases, with 17 bases lying between them. CDR1 is SGHTS, CDR2 YDEGEE, per germline. The CDR3 has 15 residues. The CDR3 loop reads CAGNEMGSSYNEQFF. In DNA, the CDR3 is TGTGCCGGTAACGAAATGGGGAGCTCCTACAATGAGCAGTTCTTC.

The V call is TRBV11-2, the J call TRBJ2-3; 8 bases are shared with TRBD2. The V and J ends lost 1 base and 0 bases, in that order; junction bases with no gene match: 3. Looked up from germline, CDR1 is SGHAT and CDR2 is FQNNGV. This CDR3 comprises 16 residues. In nucleotides, the CDR3 is TGTGCCAGCAGCTTAGTAGCGGGACAAAGCACAGATACGCAGTATTTT. Translated, it gives CASSLVAGQSTDTQYF.

The V call is TRBV12-3 or TRBV12-4, the J call TRBJ1-2; D gene ambiguous. CDR3 length: 12 residues. Here the CDR3 DNA reads TGTGCAACAGCCCTAACTAACTATGGCTACACCTTC. Amino acids: CATALTNYGYTF.

This chain links TRBV2 with TRBJ2-7; the match to TRBD2 covers 8 bases. The ends lost 8 bases at V and 1 base at J; junction bases unmatched: 7. Germline V gene sequence: CDR1 SNHLY, CDR2 FYNNEI. This CDR3 contains 14 residues. The CDR3 loop reads CASRTSGLSYEQYF. In DNA form, the CDR3 reads TGTGCCAGCCGCACTAGCGGTTTATCCTACGAGCAGTACTTC.

This chain joins TRBV6-5 and TRBJ1-5; D not resolved. Between the trimmed V and J ends, which lost 5 bases and 5 bases, there was a span of 10 bases. This CDR3 is 13 amino acids long. Germline values: CDR1 MNHEY, CDR2 SVGAGI. This CDR3 is CASSPREDQPQHF. Written as DNA, the CDR3 is TGTGCCAGCAGTCCTAGGGAGGATCAGCCCCAGCATTTT.

This chain links TRBV19 with TRBJ2-1, with 8 bases identical to TRBD1. V was clipped by 1 base and J by 5 bases; unmatched bases: 10. CDR1 LNHDA and CDR2 SQIVND come from the germline V gene (reference sequence). The CDR3 totals 17 residues. CDR3: CASSIGQYRGKDNEQFF. For the CDR3, the DNA is TGTGCCAGTAGTATAGGTCAATACAGGGGGAAGGACAATGAGCAGTTCTTC. The entire variable domain, with the rest obtained from reference TRBV19 and TRBJ2-1, is as follows: DGGITQSPKYLFRKEGQNVTLSCEQNLNHDAMYWYRQDPGQGLRLIYYSQIVNDFQKGDIAEGYSVSREKKESFPLTVTSAQKNPTAFYLCASSIGQYRGKDNEQFFGPGTRLTVL.

This clone was found once. The chain is built from TRBV28 and TRBJ1-2, with D perhaps TRBD1 (5 bases). Germline-derived CDR1 and CDR2 are MDHEN and SYDVKM. The V gene lost 6 bases and the J gene lost 3 bases, with 8 bases spanning the gap. The CDR3 contains 12 residues. CDR3 loop: CASRDSYYGYTF. CDR3 nucleotides: TGTGCCAGCAGAGACAGCTACTATGGCTACACCTTC.

The rearrangement uses TRBV19 and TRBJ1-1, with TRBD1 matching 9 bases. The CDR3 is made up of 14 amino acids. V was pared by 4 bases and J by 1 base, with 1 base of the junction left unmatched. Germline V gene data show CDR1 as LNHDA and CDR2 as SQIVND (reference sequence). The CDR3 DNA sequence: TGTGCCAGTAGTAGGGGACAGGGGAACACTGAAGCTTTCTTT. This sequence encodes CASSRGQGNTEAFF.

CDR3 in amino acids: CASSSTGSWETQYF. DNA of the CDR3: TGTGCCAGCAGCTCCACAGGGTCTTGGGAGACCCAGTACTTC. The gene calls are TRBV5-4 and TRBJ2-5; the D gene is possibly TRBD1 (6 bases). This CDR3 is 14 amino acids long. Germline V CDR1 and CDR2: SGHNT, YYREEE (reference sequence). V dropped 3 bases and J dropped 5 bases, with 14 bases sitting between them.

The J gene is TRBJ1-1, the V gene TRBV7-2; D possibly corresponds to TRBD1 (6 bases). V was pared by 3 bases and J by 0 bases, with 11 bases between. CDR3 length: 15 amino acids. Germline values: CDR1 SGHTA, CDR2 FQGNSA. The chain's CDR3 is CASSLQGPMNTEAFF. CDR3 nucleotide sequence: TGTGCCAGCAGCTTGCAGGGGCCCATGAACACTGAAGCTTTCTTT.

This clone was observed a few times. This rearrangement joins TRBV9 to TRBJ1-2, with D uncertain. CDR1 and CDR2 (germline): SGDLS, YYNGEE. This CDR3 region has 16 residues. Trimming took 4 bases from V and 7 from J, leaving 23 bases between them. CDR3 in amino acids: CASSRNPDGALGGYTF. The DNA of the CDR3 is TGTGCCAGCAGCAGAAACCCCGACGGAGCCCTCGGTGGCTACACCTTC.

The genes are TRBV7-9 and TRBJ1-3; possible D gene TRBD1, 6 bases. This CDR3 region has 14 residues. V lost 5 bases to trimming and J lost 6 bases, with 14 bases between them. Germline V gene data show CDR1 as SEHNR and CDR2 as FQNEAQ (reference sequence). Here the CDR3 DNA reads TGTGCCAGCAGCGAAGGGACACTTGCAAACACCATATATTTT. It is translated as CASSEGTLANTIYF.

The chain carries TRBV12-3 or TRBV12-4 and TRBJ2-2; no definite D call. CDR3 length: 13 residues. Deletions cut 5 bases from V and 7 bases from J, with 11 bases between. The CDR3, as DNA: TGTGCCAGCAGTCGCCCCGGGTTCGGGGAGCTGTTTTTT. Protein product: CASSRPGFGELFF.

The J gene is TRBJ2-2, the V gene TRBV27; tentatively, D is TRBD1 (6 bases). V was cut by 5 bases and J by 4 bases, with 11 bases left in between. This CDR3 comprises 14 residues. Germline V gene lookup returns CDR1 MNHEY and CDR2 SMNVEV (reference sequence). Here the CDR3 DNA reads TGTGCCAGCAGTCAATACAGGGTCACCGGGGAGCTGTTTTTT. It is translated as CASSQYRVTGELFF.

The rearrangement links TRBV3-1 (or the pseudogene TRBV3-2) to TRBJ2-3; 10 positions agree with TRBD2. Germline trimming cut 4 bases from V and 9 bases from J; bases unmatched to any gene: 10. In germline, CDR1 is LGHDT, CDR2 YNNKEL (reference sequence). The CDR3 is 15 amino acids. DNA of the CDR3: TGTGCCAGCAGCCCGCCGGGACTAGCGTTCCTGACGCAGTATTTT. It yields the protein CASSPPGLAFLTQYF.

The chain carries TRBV5-3 and TRBJ2-7; D remains ambiguous. TRBV5-3 counts as an open reading frame of uncertain function. CDR3 length: 16 amino acids. V was trimmed by 3 bases and J by 0 bases, leaving 16 bases between them. CDR3: CARSSEEPPSSYEQYF. The CDR3 region has the DNA TGTGCCAGAAGCTCCGAGGAACCCCCGAGCTCCTACGAGCAGTACTTC.

The chain has TRBV9 and TRBJ2-7; the D is unclear. Germline values: CDR1 SGDLS, CDR2 YYNGEE. The CDR3 runs to 15 residues. Trimming pared 4 bases from V and 0 bases from J, leaving 14 bases between. CDR3 in amino acids: CASSPRRSSSYEQYF. Written as DNA, the CDR3 is TGTGCCAGCAGCCCCCGCAGGTCCAGCTCCTACGAGCAGTACTTC.

The rearrangement uses TRBV7-9 and TRBJ2-1, with TRBD1 as a possible D gene (6 bases). Germline lookup yields CDR1 SEHNR and CDR2 FQNEAQ (reference sequence). The V end lost 5 bases, the J end lost 3 bases, and 17 bases lay between the germline ends. The CDR3 is 16 residues long. CDR3 sequence: CASSQRTADDYNEQFF. DNA for the CDR3: TGTGCCAGCAGCCAAAGGACAGCCGATGACTACAATGAGCAGTTCTTC.

This clone was recorded once. V is TRBV2 and J is TRBJ1-4, with 9 bases aligning to TRBD1. This CDR3 has 13 amino acids. The V gene's germline CDR1 is SNHLY and CDR2 FYNNEI. The J segment lost 5 bases and the V segment lost 9 bases, leaving 4 bases of the junction unmatched. CDR3 in amino acids: CARGGTGNEKLFF. CDR3 DNA sequence: TGTGCCAGGGGCGGGACAGGGAATGAAAAACTGTTTTTT.

This chain uses TRBV15 with TRBJ1-5, with 10 bases identical to TRBD1. Germline values: CDR1 LNHNV, CDR2 YYDKDF (reference sequence). This CDR3 is built from 16 residues. The V gene end was trimmed by 1 base and the J gene end by 6 bases; junction bases not matched to a gene: 6. The DNA for the CDR3 is TGTGCCACCAGCAGAGGGGGACAGGGGTTCCCTCAGCCCCAGCATTTT. Translation: CATSRGGQGFPQPQHF.